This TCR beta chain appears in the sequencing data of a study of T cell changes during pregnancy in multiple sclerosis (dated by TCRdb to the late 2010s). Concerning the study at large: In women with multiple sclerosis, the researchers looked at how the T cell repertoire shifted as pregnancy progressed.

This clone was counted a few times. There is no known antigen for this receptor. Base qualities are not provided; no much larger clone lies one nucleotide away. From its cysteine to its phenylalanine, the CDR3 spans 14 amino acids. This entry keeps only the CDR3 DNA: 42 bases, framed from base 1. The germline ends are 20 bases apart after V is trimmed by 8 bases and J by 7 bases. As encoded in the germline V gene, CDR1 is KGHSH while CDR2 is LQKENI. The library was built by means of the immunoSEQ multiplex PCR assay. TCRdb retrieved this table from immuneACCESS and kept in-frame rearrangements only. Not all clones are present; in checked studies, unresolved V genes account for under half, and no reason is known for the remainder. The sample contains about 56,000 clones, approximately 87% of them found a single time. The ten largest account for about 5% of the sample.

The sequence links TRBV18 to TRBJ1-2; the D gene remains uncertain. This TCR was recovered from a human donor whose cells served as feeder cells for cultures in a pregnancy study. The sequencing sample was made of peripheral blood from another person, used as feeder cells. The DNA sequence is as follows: TGTGCCAGCGCCAAGGATGGCTTCTGGTTTGGCTACACCTTC. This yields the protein CASAKDGFWFGYTF.